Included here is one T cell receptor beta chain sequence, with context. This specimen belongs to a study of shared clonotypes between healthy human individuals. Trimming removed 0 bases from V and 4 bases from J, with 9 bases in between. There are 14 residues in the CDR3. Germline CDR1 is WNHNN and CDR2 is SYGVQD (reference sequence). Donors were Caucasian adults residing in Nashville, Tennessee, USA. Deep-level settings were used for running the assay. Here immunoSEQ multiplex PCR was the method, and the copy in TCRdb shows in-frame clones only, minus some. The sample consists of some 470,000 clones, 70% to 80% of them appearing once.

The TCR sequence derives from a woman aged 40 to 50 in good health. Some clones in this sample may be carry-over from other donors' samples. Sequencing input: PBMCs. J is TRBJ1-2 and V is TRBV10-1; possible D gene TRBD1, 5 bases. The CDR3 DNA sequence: TGCGCCAGCAGTGAGTCGAGGCAGGGCTATGGCTACACCTTC. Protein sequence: CASSESRQGYGYTF.